The clone carrying this TCR beta chain was seen only a few times. Germline V gene data show CDR1 as KGHSH and CDR2 as LQKENI. CDR3 length: 15 residues. The junction had 9 bases not matched to a gene; V was cut back by 8 bases and J by 5 bases. The data originate from a study of early T cells in non-severe SARS-CoV-2 infection. Each CDR3 protein is one row after TCRdb ran MiXCR on the 5' RACE reads. This sample has roughly 27,000 distinct CDR3 sequences, with 5% found just once. The chain has TRBV18 and TRBJ2-3, with TRBD1 matching over 11 bases. Input material: whole blood. The origin of this receptor is an adult who was a healthcare worker with PCR-confirmed SARS-CoV-2 infection or an uninfected control (not recorded which). The CDR3 loop is CASLLRTGGVDTQYF. Here the CDR3 DNA reads TGTGCCAGCCTACTCCGGACAGGGGGCGTAGATACGCAGTATTTT.